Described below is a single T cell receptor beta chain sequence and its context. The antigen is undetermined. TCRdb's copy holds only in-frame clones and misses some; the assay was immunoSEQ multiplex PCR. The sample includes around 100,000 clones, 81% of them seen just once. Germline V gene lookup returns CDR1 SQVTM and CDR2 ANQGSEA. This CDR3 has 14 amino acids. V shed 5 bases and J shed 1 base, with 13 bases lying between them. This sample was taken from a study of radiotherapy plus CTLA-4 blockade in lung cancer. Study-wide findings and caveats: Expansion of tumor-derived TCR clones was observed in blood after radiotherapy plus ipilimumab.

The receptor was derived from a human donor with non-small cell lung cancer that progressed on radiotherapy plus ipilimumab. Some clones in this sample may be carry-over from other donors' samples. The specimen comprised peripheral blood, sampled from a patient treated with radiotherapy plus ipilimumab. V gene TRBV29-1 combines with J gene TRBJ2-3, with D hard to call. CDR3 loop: CSVLLQFGTDTQYF. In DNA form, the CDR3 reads TGCAGCGTTTTATTGCAGTTCGGCACAGATACGCAGTATTTT.